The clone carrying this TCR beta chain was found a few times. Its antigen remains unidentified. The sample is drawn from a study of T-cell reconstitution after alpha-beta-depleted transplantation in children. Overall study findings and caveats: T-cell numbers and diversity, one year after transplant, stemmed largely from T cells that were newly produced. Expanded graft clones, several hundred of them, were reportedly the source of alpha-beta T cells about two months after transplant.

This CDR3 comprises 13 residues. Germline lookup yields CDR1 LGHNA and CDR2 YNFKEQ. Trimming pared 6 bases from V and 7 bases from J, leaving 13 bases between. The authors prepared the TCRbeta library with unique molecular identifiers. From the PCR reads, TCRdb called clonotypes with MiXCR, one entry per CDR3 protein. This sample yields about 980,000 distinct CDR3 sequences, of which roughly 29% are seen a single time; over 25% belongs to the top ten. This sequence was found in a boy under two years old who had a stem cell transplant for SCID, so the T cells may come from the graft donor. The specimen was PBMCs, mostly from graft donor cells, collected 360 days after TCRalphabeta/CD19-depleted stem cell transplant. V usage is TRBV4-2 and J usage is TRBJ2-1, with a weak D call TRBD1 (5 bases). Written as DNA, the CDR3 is TGTGCCAGCAGTCCTGCAGGGATAAATGAGCAGTTCTTC. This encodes CASSPAGINEQFF.